This TCR beta chain originates from a study of shared clonotypes between healthy human individuals. The overall study: Three plates were used per donor for CD4 naive, three for CD4 memory, two for CD8 naive and one for CD8 memory. Overall study results and limits: Large depth notwithstanding, sorted-subset sequencing proved incomplete by rarefaction.

The data were produced by immunoSEQ multiplex PCR, yet TCRdb's version contains in-frame clones alone and is incomplete. The sample consists of under 350,000 clones, more than 75% of them appearing once. Healthy HIV-negative adults without recent acute infections or vaccinations served as donors. Adult Caucasians living in Nashville, Tennessee made up all of the donors. A word on this clone: The antigen is unknown.

The sequenced sample was memory CD8+ T cells sorted from blood. Specified subset: CD45RO+ cells pooled with CCR7-negative TemRA cells. This receptor was taken from a man in his late teens or twenties in good health.

The CDR3 here is CASGLAGSYEQYF. The CDR3 DNA reads as TGCGCCAGCGGACTAGCGGGATCCTACGAGCAGTACTTC. The gene calls are TRBV5-1 and TRBJ2-7, with 12 nucleotides matching TRBD2. The CDR3 is made up of 13 amino acids. Trimming took 7 bases from V and 1 from J; bases not matched to a gene: 0. In germline, CDR1 is SGHRS, CDR2 YFSETQ.